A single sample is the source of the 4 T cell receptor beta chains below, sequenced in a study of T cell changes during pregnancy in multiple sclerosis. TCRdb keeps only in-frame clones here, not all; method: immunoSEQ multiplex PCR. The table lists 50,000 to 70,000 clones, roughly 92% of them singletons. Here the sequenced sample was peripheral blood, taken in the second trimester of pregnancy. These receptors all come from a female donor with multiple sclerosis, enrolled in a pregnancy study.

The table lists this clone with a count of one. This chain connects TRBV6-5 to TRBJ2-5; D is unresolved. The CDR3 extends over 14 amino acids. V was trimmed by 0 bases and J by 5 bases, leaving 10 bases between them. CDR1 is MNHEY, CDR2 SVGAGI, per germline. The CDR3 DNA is TGTGCCAGCAGTTACTCGAACGGTCGGGAGACCCAGTACTTC. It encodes CASSYSNGRETQYF.

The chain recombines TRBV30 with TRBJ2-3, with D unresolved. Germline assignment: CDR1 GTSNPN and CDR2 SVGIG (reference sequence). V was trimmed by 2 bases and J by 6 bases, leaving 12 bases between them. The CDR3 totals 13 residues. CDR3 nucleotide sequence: TGTGCCTGGAGTTCAAATTCTAGGGATACGCAGTATTTT. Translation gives CAWSSNSRDTQYF.

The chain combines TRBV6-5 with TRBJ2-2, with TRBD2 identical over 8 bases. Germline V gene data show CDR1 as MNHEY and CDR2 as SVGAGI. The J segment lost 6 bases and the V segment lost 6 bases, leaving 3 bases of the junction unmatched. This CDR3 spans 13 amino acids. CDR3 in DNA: TGTGCCAGCAGCAAGACTAGCGCCGGGGAGCTGTTTTTT. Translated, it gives CASSKTSAGELFF.

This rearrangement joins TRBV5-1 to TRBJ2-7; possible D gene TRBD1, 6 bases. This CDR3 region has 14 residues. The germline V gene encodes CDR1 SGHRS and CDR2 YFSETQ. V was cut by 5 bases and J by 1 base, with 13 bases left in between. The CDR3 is CASRTGGQSYEQYF. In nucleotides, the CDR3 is TGCGCCAGCAGAACAGGCGGACAGTCCTACGAGCAGTACTTC.